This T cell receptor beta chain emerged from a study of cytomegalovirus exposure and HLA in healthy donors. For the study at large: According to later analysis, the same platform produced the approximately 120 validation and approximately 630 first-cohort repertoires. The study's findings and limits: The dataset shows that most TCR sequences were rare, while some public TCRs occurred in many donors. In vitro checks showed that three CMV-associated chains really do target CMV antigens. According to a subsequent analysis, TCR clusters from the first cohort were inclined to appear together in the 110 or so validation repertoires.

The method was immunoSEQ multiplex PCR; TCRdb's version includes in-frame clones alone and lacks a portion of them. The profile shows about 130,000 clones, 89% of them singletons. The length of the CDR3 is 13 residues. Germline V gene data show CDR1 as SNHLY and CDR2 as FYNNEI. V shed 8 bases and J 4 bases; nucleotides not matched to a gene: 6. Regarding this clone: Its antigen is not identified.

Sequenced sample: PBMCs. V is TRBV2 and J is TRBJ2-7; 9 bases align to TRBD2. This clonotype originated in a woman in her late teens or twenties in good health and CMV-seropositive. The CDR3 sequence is CASQVRGGYEQYF. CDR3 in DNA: TGTGCCAGCCAGGTGCGGGGGGGGTACGAGCAGTACTTC.